These 21 T cell receptor beta chains originate from one sample sequenced in a study of T cells expressing NK-cell markers. For each CDR3 protein, TCRdb gives one entry from its re-call of the 5' RACE reads, without DNA. The listing records roughly 300,000 distinct CDR3 sequences. The sequenced sample consisted of blood T cells: a sorted CD56 or NKG2C T cell subset, CD4+ or CD8+ T cells, or bulk PBMC T cells (not recorded which). The receptors stem from a woman aged 18 to 75 in good health.

The CDR3 is CASSWDLTYNEQFF. This rearrangement joins TRBV7-2 to TRBJ2-1; the TRBD2 assignment by TCRdb is unverifiable without DNA. The CDR3 runs to 14 residues. Germline CDR1 SGHTA, CDR2 FQGNSA.

The CDR3 loop reads CASSLDGYRNTEAFF. The rearrangement joins TRBV11-2 to TRBJ1-1. The CDR3 sequence is 15 residues long. CDR1 and CDR2 from the germline V gene are SGHAT and FQNNGV.

J is TRBJ2-1 and V is TRBV11-2; TCRdb indicates TRBD2, and absent DNA this call remains unverified. Germline V gene data show CDR1 as SGHAT and CDR2 as FQNNGV. The CDR3 has 16 residues. The CDR3 protein is CASSFMASGRIYEQFF.

V usage is TRBV6-5 and J usage is TRBJ2-6. Germline V gives CDR1 MNHEY, CDR2 SVGAGI. This CDR3 comprises 16 residues. The CDR3 reads CASSYSGRSGANVLTF.

The chain carries TRBV9 and TRBJ2-3; TCRdb returns TRBD1, unconfirmable since there is no DNA. Germline V lookup: CDR1 SGDLS, CDR2 YYNGEE. The CDR3 covers 14 residues. The CDR3 here is CASSLRGGPDTQYF.

The chain employs TRBV12-3 or TRBV12-4 and TRBJ2-5; with no DNA, the TCRdb D assignment of TRBD2 cannot be verified. The CDR3 length is 14 residues. The chain's CDR3 is CASSSGGAVETQYF.

The V and J genes are TRBV5-1 and TRBJ1-4; the TCRdb call, TRBD1, lacks DNA for checking. CDR3 size: 14 residues. The germline V gene encodes CDR1 SGHRS and CDR2 YFSETQ. This CDR3 reads CASSSGGSNEKLFF.

Here the CDR3 reads CSAEWGTDTQYF. This chain links TRBV20-1 with TRBJ2-3. The CDR3 totals 12 residues. The V gene's germline CDR1 is DFQATT and CDR2 SNEGSKA (reference sequence).

The chain combines TRBV6-1 with TRBJ1-1; TCRdb picks TRBD1, but there is no DNA to check that call. The CDR3 has 14 residues. Germline CDR1 is MNHNS and CDR2 is SASEGT. The CDR3 loop is CASSEHRGNTEAFF.

This chain connects TRBV7-2 to TRBJ2-1; TCRdb returns TRBD1, unconfirmable since there is no DNA. The CDR3 is 16 amino acids. Germline V CDR1 and CDR2: SGHTA, FQGNSA. The CDR3 is CASNLDWGLSPNEQFF.

This rearrangement joins TRBV27 to TRBJ2-7. Germline loops: CDR1 MNHEY, CDR2 SMNVEV (reference sequence). CDR3 size: 14 residues. CDR3 protein: CASSSLQYSDEQYF.

The genes are TRBV20-1 and TRBJ2-1; TCRdb's D call of TRBD1 is untestable without DNA. The CDR3 extends over 13 amino acids. The germline gives CDR1 DFQATT, CDR2 SNEGSKA (reference sequence). CDR3: CSVGGGQYNEQFF.

This chain connects TRBV3-1 to TRBJ2-7. CDR1 and CDR2 (germline): LGHDT, YNNKEL (reference sequence). The CDR3 is 12 residues long. The CDR3 loop is CASSQGLYEQYF.

The V gene is TRBV29-1, the J gene TRBJ2-3; without DNA, the TCRdb call of TRBD2 cannot be checked. This CDR3 spans 15 amino acids. CDR1 is SQVTM and CDR2 is ANQGSEA in the germline V gene. CDR3: CSATGTSGITDTQYF.

The rearrangement uses TRBV20-1 and TRBJ1-2; TCRdb lists TRBD1, though no DNA is available to test this call. The CDR3 has 12 amino acids. CDR1 and CDR2 from the germline V gene are DFQATT and SNEGSKA (reference sequence). The CDR3 is CSAVAPGPGYTF.

The chain recombines TRBV7-6 with TRBJ2-2. The germline V gene encodes CDR1 SGHVS and CDR2 FNYEAQ. The CDR3 runs to 16 residues. This chain's CDR3 is CASSLIGSQNTGELFF.

The chain employs TRBV5-6 and TRBJ2-3; TCRdb proposes TRBD2, but this gene call is untestable without DNA. Germline lookup yields CDR1 SGHDT and CDR2 YYEEEE. The CDR3 loop spans 16 amino acids. This chain's CDR3 is CASSLGLAVATDTQYF.

This chain links TRBV6-1 with TRBJ2-5; without DNA, the TCRdb call of TRBD1 cannot be checked. This CDR3 contains 12 residues. Germline-derived CDR1 and CDR2 are MNHNS and SASEGT. CDR3 in amino acids: CATLGGTETQYF.

The V call is TRBV5-1, the J call TRBJ2-3; TCRdb reports TRBD1, a call that lacks DNA to check it against. This CDR3 comprises 15 residues. Looked up from germline, CDR1 is SGHRS and CDR2 is YFSETQ. CDR3 residues: CASSLRTGQGDTQYF.

The CDR3 region is CASSLRPGNYEQYF. The rearrangement links TRBV6-1 to TRBJ2-7; checking the TCRdb D call of TRBD1 is not possible without DNA. This CDR3 contains 14 residues. Germline V gene sequence: CDR1 MNHNS, CDR2 SASEGT.

The V and J genes are TRBV4-2 and TRBJ2-3; TCRdb's assignment of TRBD2 cannot be checked, as there is no DNA. This CDR3 contains 14 residues. Germline V gene sequence: CDR1 LGHNA, CDR2 YNFKEQ. The chain's CDR3 is CASSHPPGGPTQYF.